The sequence of this T cell receptor beta chain was determined in a study of PD-1 blockade in classical Hodgkin lymphoma. Findings of the study overall: Although disease activity or prior therapy may be involved, causes of the repertoire differences remain undefined. Nivolumab initiated under 1 year post-ASCT led to patient exclusion.

Brentuximab vedotin exposure varied among the patients, all of whom had relapsed after autologous stem cell transplantation. Complete response, partial response or progressive disease constituted the best responses recorded. Only in-frame clones appear in the TCRdb table, and some are missing; sequencing was by immunoSEQ multiplex PCR. The sample comprises 75,000 to 100,000 clones, roughly 76% of which are singletons, and approximately 15% rests with the top ten. With regard to this clone: No antigen is known for it.

CDR3 size: 13 residues. The ends were cut back, 4 bases at V and 0 bases at J, with 7 bases in the middle. Germline V lookup: CDR1 SGHDN, CDR2 FVKESK. The chain employs TRBV14 and TRBJ2-7; D not certain. The specimen was peripheral blood mononuclear cells (PBMCs), collected before the second cycle of nivolumab. This clonotype originated in a human donor with classical Hodgkin lymphoma. This CDR3 is CASSRQLSYEQYF. In DNA, the CDR3 is TGTGCCAGCAGCCGGCAACTCTCCTACGAGCAGTACTTC.